This T cell receptor beta chain was captured in a study of shared clonotypes between healthy human individuals. CDR1 and CDR2 (germline): LGHNA, YSLEER. The CDR3 is 16 residues long. J gave up 2 bases and V 1 base, and 3 bases lay outside the gene matches. Naive CD8 isolation took CD45RO-negative cells positively selected for CCR7 and excluded terminally differentiated effector memory CD45RA+ cells. Notes on the study in general: Naive CD4 clonotype sharing across a handful of donors was around 5.5%. Blood was the only sampled material, and tissue repertoires likely differ. Relative to memory subsets, naive subsets generally showed larger estimated richness.

Regarding this clone: The target antigen is unknown.

Method: immunoSEQ multiplex PCR; TCRdb's copy keeps in-frame clones and lacks some. Of under 2,000,000 clones detected, about 95% appear once; the ten largest clones hold less than 1.5%. The sample consisted of naive CD8+ T cells sorted from blood. The J gene is TRBJ2-1, the V gene TRBV4-3, with 9 bases matching TRBD2. The TCR was taken from a man between 18 and 35 years old in good health. CDR3 residues: CASSQVASGTYNEQFF. The CDR3, as DNA: TGCGCCAGCAGCCAAGTAGCTAGCGGGACCTACAATGAGCAGTTCTTC.